This T cell receptor beta chain was captured in a study of Tregs in tolerant kidney transplant recipients. The V gene end was trimmed by 0 bases and the J gene end by 4 bases; junction bases not matched to a gene: 2. Germline CDR1 is SGHRS and CDR2 is YFSETQ. The CDR3 runs to 16 residues. A note on this clone: Its cognate antigen is unknown.

Mixed chimerism was transient after nonmyeloablative marrow transplants from related graft donors. Unstimulated regulatory T cells (CD4+CD25+CD127-), CD4+CD25- non-regulatory cells, CD4 and CD8 cells were FACS-sorted from thawed PBMCs. Only in-frame clones appear in the TCRdb table, and some are missing; sequencing was by immunoSEQ multiplex PCR. This table has about 64,000 clones, more than 75% appearing once. Regarding the study as a whole: Biological reproducibility was not directly addressed in this study. Tregs expanded with activated donor B cells seemed most donor-specific.

The genes are TRBV5-1 and TRBJ2-1; 12 nucleotides line up with TRBD2. This clonotype was obtained from a human patient who received a combined kidney and bone marrow transplant. Some T cells may have originated in the graft donor. Sample: CD4+ T cells from blood (PBMCs), taken 6 months after the transplant. The chain's CDR3 is CASSLGLAGVYNEQFF. For the CDR3, the DNA is TGCGCCAGCAGCTTGGGACTAGCGGGAGTTTACAATGAGCAGTTCTTC.